A selection of T cell receptor beta chains follows, all from one sample in a study of blood T cell repertoires in COVID-19. Libraries were prepared by immunoSEQ multiplex PCR; TCRdb keeps only in-frame clonotypes and omits some of them. This sample yields around 300,000 clones, of which 75% to 90% are seen a single time; roughly 2.5% belongs to the top ten. The sample was PBMCs or T cells enriched from blood (not recorded which). The receptor source for this set is a woman aged 18 to 35 who had recovered from COVID-19. The CDR3 runs from the conserved cysteine through the conserved F or W. A D gene is named only where the DNA matches it firmly. The size of a clone is reported for some rows only, either as once, few or many, or as a class for expanded clones.

TRBJ1-4 14 TRBD1 TRBV28 . TGTGCCAGCAGAACGACAGGGCTTTCTGAAAAACTGTTTTTT CASRTTGLSEKLFF
TRBJ2-7 11 . TRBV10-3 . TGTGCCACCGGACAGACCTACGAGCAGTACTTC CATGQTYEQYF
TRBJ1-5 14 . TRBV28 . TGTGCCAGCAGTTTATATCTGAGCAATCAGCCCCAGCATTTT CASSLYLSNQPQHF
TRBJ1-6 17 . TRBV2 . TGTGCCAGGATGAGGGCCCCGGAGCTTTCTTATAATTCACCCCTCCACTTT CARMRAPELSYNSPLHF
TRBJ2-3 14 . TRBV30 . TGTGCCTGGAGTGGGACAGCGCTCACAGATACGCAGTATTTT CAWSGTALTDTQYF
TRBJ1-2 14 TRBD1 TRBV28 . TGTGCCAGCAGTTCAGGGGGCGAAGCCTATGGCTACACCTTC CASSSGGEAYGYTF
TRBJ2-7 14 . TRBV7-9 . TGTGCCAGCAGCTTACCTAGCGCGGCCTACGAGCAGTACTTC CASSLPSAAYEQYF
TRBJ1-2 16 TRBD1 TRBV6-6 . TGTGCCAGCACCTCGAGGCAGGGGGCATCTGACTATGGCTACACCTTC CASTSRQGASDYGYTF
TRBJ2-2 16 TRBD1 TRBV5-4 once TGTGCCAGCAGTTCTGGGCAGGGGGCAGCCGCCGGGGAGCTGTTTTTT CASSSGQGAAAGELFF
TRBJ2-7 13 . TRBV12-3/TRBV12-4 . TGTGCCAGCAGTTCGGAGACAGGCTACGAGCAGTACTTC CASSSETGYEQYF
TRBJ1-1 14 TRBD1 TRBV3-1/TRBV3-2 . TGTGCCAGCAGCCAACGGGACAGGGGGTCTGAAGCTTTCTTT CASSQRDRGSEAFF
TRBJ1-1 14 . TRBV7-9 . TGTGCCAGCAGACCGCCGCAGGGGATTACTGAAGCTTTCTTT CASRPPQGITEAFF
TRBJ2-7 14 TRBD1 TRBV6-5 . TGTGCCAGCAGTAGGGACAGGGGCCACTACGAGCAGTACTTC CASSRDRGHYEQYF
TRBJ2-2 12 . TRBV2 . TGTGCCCGCCGGGAGAACACCGGGGAGCTGTTTTTT CARRENTGELFF
TRBJ1-5 14 . TRBV27 . TGTGCCAGCAGTTTAGGGAGGGGCGATCAGCCCCAGCATTTT CASSLGRGDQPQHF
TRBJ2-1 14 . TRBV14 . TGTGCCAGCAGCCAAGATCTCGGCGGCGATGAGCAGTTCTTC CASSQDLGGDEQFF
TRBJ1-6 15 . TRBV7-3 once TGTGCCAGCAGCCGCGGGGCCGCCTATAATTCACCCCTCCACTTT CASSRGAAYNSPLHF
TRBJ2-1 13 TRBD1 TRBV24-1 . TGTGCCACCAGTGATCAGGACAGGGAAAAGCAGTTCTTC CATSDQDREKQFF
TRBJ2-1 16 TRBD2 TRBV4-2 . TGTGCCAGCAGCCAACATAGCGGGGGGGCTGATAATGAGCAGTTCTTC CASSQHSGGADNEQFF
TRBJ2-3 17 TRBD1 TRBV5-1 once TGCGCCAGCAGCTTGGCAGGGGGCAACGACCACAGGGATACGCAGTATTTT CASSLAGGNDHRDTQYF
TRBJ2-1 13 TRBD2 TRBV12-3/TRBV12-4 . TGTGCCAGCCTAGCGGGGGGGTACTATGAGCAGTTCTTC CASLAGGYYEQFF
TRBJ1-6 16 . TRBV6-5 . TGTGCCAGCAGTTACTCCGGGTTTCGCGAAAATTCACCCCTCCACTTT CASSYSGFRENSPLHF